The rows below give T cell receptor beta chains drawn from one sample of a study of blood T cell repertoires in COVID-19. Clones were read by immunoSEQ multiplex PCR, and TCRdb kept only the in-frame ones, dropping some. The repertoire holds about 140,000 clones, with approximately 90% as singletons. Sequenced material: peripheral blood. Receptors originate from a woman aged 40 to 50 with acute or convalescent COVID-19. Each CDR3 is given with its conserved first and last residue. D genes are given only for firm matches. Rows may omit the clone size; those that give it use once, few, many or a size class.

CDR3 protein: CASNLPGRHNEKLFF
CDR3 DNA: TGTGCCAGCAACCTACCGGGAAGACATAATGAAAAACTGTTTTTT
D gene: NA
V gene: TRBV2
J gene: TRBJ1-4
clone size: NA

CDR3 protein: CASSEGGVTQYF
CDR3 DNA: TGTGCCAGCAGTGAAGGAGGTGTGACTCAGTACTTC
D gene: NA
V gene: TRBV6-1
J gene: TRBJ2-7
clone size: NA

CDR3 protein: CASSVGPTSPYNEQFF
CDR3 DNA: TGTGCCAGTAGTGTAGGGCCGACATCCCCTTACAATGAGCAGTTCTTC
D gene: NA
V gene: TRBV19
J gene: TRBJ2-1
clone size: NA

CDR3 protein: CASSRSGGGTEAFF
CDR3 DNA: TGTGCCAGCAGTCGATCAGGGGGTGGCACTGAAGCTTTCTTT
D gene: TRBD1
V gene: TRBV2
J gene: TRBJ1-1
clone size: few

CDR3 protein: CAISESSGYGYTF
CDR3 DNA: TGTGCCATCAGTGAGTCTTCAGGCTATGGCTACACCTTC
D gene: NA
V gene: TRBV10-3
J gene: TRBJ1-2
clone size: NA

CDR3 protein: CASSTGVNSYNEQFF
CDR3 DNA: TGCGCCAGCAGCACCGGGGTGAACTCCTACAATGAGCAGTTCTTC
D gene: NA
V gene: TRBV5-1
J gene: TRBJ2-1
clone size: NA

CDR3 protein: CASSFISGQKLYEQYF
CDR3 DNA: TGTGCCAGCAGCTTCATTTCGGGACAGAAACTTTACGAGCAGTACTTC
D gene: TRBD1
V gene: TRBV5-8
J gene: TRBJ2-7
clone size: NA

CDR3 protein: CASSINGDSVPFF
CDR3 DNA: TGTGCCAGTAGTATTAATGGGGACAGCGTCCCGTTCTTC
D gene: TRBD1
V gene: TRBV19
J gene: TRBJ2-1
clone size: NA

CDR3 protein: CASRPGTGYTYEQYF
CDR3 DNA: TGTGCCAGCAGACCCGGGACAGGGTATACCTACGAGCAGTACTTC
D gene: TRBD1
V gene: TRBV11-2
J gene: TRBJ2-7
clone size: NA

CDR3 protein: CASSRRGRRDNSPLHF
CDR3 DNA: TGTGCCAGCAGCCGTCGGGGCCGGAGGGATAATTCACCCCTCCACTTT
D gene: NA
V gene: TRBV5-4
J gene: TRBJ1-6
clone size: NA

CDR3 protein: CASSLGGGGAYSETQYF
CDR3 DNA: TGTGCTAGCAGCTTAGGGGGAGGTGGGGCGTACTCGGAGACCCAGTACTTC
D gene: NA
V gene: TRBV7-7
J gene: TRBJ2-5
clone size: NA

CDR3 protein: CASSLQMNQPQHF
CDR3 DNA: TGTGCCAGCAGCTTACAAATGAATCAGCCCCAGCATTTT
D gene: NA
V gene: TRBV7-2
J gene: TRBJ1-5
clone size: NA

CDR3 protein: CAWSVKGVTQYF
CDR3 DNA: TGTGCCTGGAGTGTAAAGGGGGTGACGCAGTATTTT
D gene: NA
V gene: TRBV30
J gene: TRBJ2-3
clone size: NA

CDR3 protein: CASTQEGSNYGYTF
CDR3 DNA: TGTGCCAGCACCCAGGAGGGTTCTAACTATGGCTACACCTTC
D gene: NA
V gene: TRBV13
J gene: TRBJ1-2
clone size: NA

CDR3 protein: CASSSQGGTQNTEAFF
CDR3 DNA: TGTGCCAGCAGCTCCCAAGGTGGGACACAGAACACTGAAGCTTTCTTT
D gene: NA
V gene: TRBV7-3
J gene: TRBJ1-1
clone size: NA

CDR3 protein: CASSQTGGAYEQYF
CDR3 DNA: TGTGCCAGCAGTCAGACAGGGGGAGCCTACGAGCAGTACTTC
D gene: TRBD1
V gene: TRBV7-8
J gene: TRBJ2-7
clone size: NA

CDR3 protein: CASSLDPSTYNEQFF
CDR3 DNA: TGTGCCAGCAGCTTAGATCCTTCGACATACAATGAGCAGTTCTTC
D gene: NA
V gene: TRBV11-3
J gene: TRBJ2-1
clone size: few

CDR3 protein: CASSLSPQGDNYGYTF
CDR3 DNA: TGTGCCAGCAGCTTATCTCCACAGGGGGACAACTATGGCTACACCTTC
D gene: TRBD1
V gene: TRBV7-8
J gene: TRBJ1-2
clone size: NA

CDR3 protein: CASSTGTGSTDTQYF
CDR3 DNA: TGTGCCAGCAGCACCGGGACAGGGAGCACAGATACGCAGTATTTT
D gene: TRBD1
V gene: TRBV7-2
J gene: TRBJ2-3
clone size: NA

CDR3 protein: CASSLRLAGQYTGELFF
CDR3 DNA: TGCGCCAGCAGCCTGAGACTAGCGGGGCAGTACACCGGGGAGCTGTTTTTT
D gene: TRBD2
V gene: TRBV5-1
J gene: TRBJ2-2
clone size: NA

CDR3 protein: CASKSTGGEYEKLFF
CDR3 DNA: TGTGCCAGCAAGAGCACAGGGGGCGAATATGAAAAACTGTTTTTT
D gene: TRBD1
V gene: TRBV16
J gene: TRBJ1-4
clone size: NA

CDR3 protein: CASSLGQGSEQFF
CDR3 DNA: TGTGCCAGCAGCTTAGGACAGGGCAGTGAGCAGTTCTTC
D gene: TRBD1
V gene: TRBV7-3
J gene: TRBJ2-1
clone size: NA

CDR3 protein: CASSRDRNTEAFF
CDR3 DNA: TGTGCCAGCAGCCGGGACAGAAACACTGAAGCTTTCTTT
D gene: TRBD1
V gene: TRBV12-3/TRBV12-4
J gene: TRBJ1-1
clone size: NA

CDR3 protein: CASSPRTANNEQFF
CDR3 DNA: TGTGCCAGCAGCCCTCGGACAGCTAACAATGAGCAGTTCTTC
D gene: NA
V gene: TRBV7-9
J gene: TRBJ2-1
clone size: NA

CDR3 protein: CASSQRGDTQYF
CDR3 DNA: TGTGCCAGCAGCCAACGCGGAGATACGCAGTATTTT
D gene: NA
V gene: TRBV3-1/TRBV3-2
J gene: TRBJ2-3
clone size: NA

CDR3 protein: CASSYNDWNSPLHF
CDR3 DNA: TGTGCCAGCAGTTATAACGACTGGAATTCACCCCTCCACTTT
D gene: NA
V gene: TRBV6-2/TRBV6-3
J gene: TRBJ1-6
clone size: NA

CDR3 protein: CASSLPWSRGDTEAFF
CDR3 DNA: TGTGCCAGCAGCTTGCCCTGGTCCAGGGGGGACACTGAAGCTTTCTTT
D gene: TRBD1
V gene: TRBV5-5
J gene: TRBJ1-1
clone size: NA

CDR3 protein: CASSPGQNYGYTF
CDR3 DNA: TGTGCCAGCAGCCCGGGACAAAACTATGGCTACACCTTC
D gene: NA
V gene: TRBV7-8
J gene: TRBJ1-2
clone size: NA

CDR3 protein: CASSATGILSGNTIYF
CDR3 DNA: TGCGCCAGCAGCGCGACAGGAATACTCTCTGGAAACACCATATATTTT
D gene: NA
V gene: TRBV5-1
J gene: TRBJ1-3
clone size: once

CDR3 protein: CASSPPESEQYF
CDR3 DNA: TGTGCCAGCTCACCACCCGAGAGCGAGCAGTACTTC
D gene: NA
V gene: TRBV18
J gene: TRBJ2-7
clone size: few

CDR3 protein: CASSLYRGEKLFF
CDR3 DNA: TGTGCCAGCAGCTTGTACAGGGGGGAAAAACTGTTTTTT
D gene: TRBD1
V gene: TRBV11-2
J gene: TRBJ1-4
clone size: few

CDR3 protein: CASSLGAGNEQYF
CDR3 DNA: TGCGCCAGCAGCTTGGGCGCGGGTAACGAGCAGTACTTC
D gene: NA
V gene: TRBV5-1
J gene: TRBJ2-7
clone size: NA

CDR3 protein: CASSPRNSPLHF
CDR3 DNA: TGTGCCAGCAGCCCGCGGAATTCACCCCTCCACTTT
D gene: NA
V gene: TRBV7-9
J gene: TRBJ1-6
clone size: NA

CDR3 protein: CASSRQGEGYGYTF
CDR3 DNA: TGTGCCAGCAGTCGACAGGGGGAGGGCTATGGCTACACCTTC
D gene: TRBD1
V gene: TRBV5-4
J gene: TRBJ1-2
clone size: NA

CDR3 protein: CASSLSGTVGGYTF
CDR3 DNA: TGCGCCAGCAGCTTGTCCGGGACAGTCGGTGGCTACACCTTC
D gene: TRBD1
V gene: TRBV5-1
J gene: TRBJ1-2
clone size: NA

CDR3 protein: CASSWGQAPDGYTF
CDR3 DNA: TGTGCCAGCAGCTGGGGACAGGCGCCCGATGGCTACACCTTC
D gene: TRBD1
V gene: TRBV9
J gene: TRBJ1-2
clone size: NA

CDR3 protein: CASSLSGQGGEKLFF
CDR3 DNA: TGCGCCAGCAGCTTGTCGGGACAGGGTGGGGAAAAACTGTTTTTT
D gene: TRBD1
V gene: TRBV5-1
J gene: TRBJ1-4
clone size: NA

CDR3 protein: CASSDGGSWYGYTF
CDR3 DNA: TGTGCCAGCAGTGACGGGGGAAGTTGGTATGGCTACACCTTC
D gene: NA
V gene: TRBV25-1
J gene: TRBJ1-2
clone size: NA

CDR3 protein: CSVEKRGYEKLFF
CDR3 DNA: TGCAGCGTTGAGAAAAGGGGCTATGAAAAACTGTTTTTT
D gene: NA
V gene: TRBV29-1
J gene: TRBJ1-4
clone size: NA

CDR3 protein: CASSYSIFQGFGLEAFF
CDR3 DNA: TGTGCCAGCAGTTACTCAATTTTCCAGGGGTTCGGACTTGAAGCTTTCTTT
D gene: NA
V gene: TRBV6-2/TRBV6-3
J gene: TRBJ1-1
clone size: NA

CDR3 protein: CASSWAVGLENTEAFF
CDR3 DNA: TGTGCCAGCAGTTGGGCTGTGGGGCTGGAGAACACTGAAGCTTTCTTT
D gene: NA
V gene: TRBV6-2/TRBV6-3
J gene: TRBJ1-1
clone size: NA

CDR3 protein: CASSFGATPNEQFF
CDR3 DNA: TGTGCCAGCAGCTTCGGAGCAACCCCCAATGAGCAGTTCTTC
D gene: NA
V gene: TRBV5-4
J gene: TRBJ2-1
clone size: NA